This entry features one T cell receptor (beta chain) sequence. Its specificity is unknown. With 5 bases removed from V and 8 bases from J, the gap between germline ends came to 18 bases. This CDR3 spans 14 amino acids. Germline CDR1 and CDR2: SEHNR and FQNEAQ (reference sequence). This sample stems from a study of Ad26.COV2.S vaccination and SARS-CoV-2 variants. Study-level results: It is possible that the TCR breadth and depth analyses underestimated the total T cell responses.

Clones were read by immunoSEQ multiplex PCR, and TCRdb kept only the in-frame ones, dropping some. The sample lists about 350,000 clones, around 92% occurring once. V usage is TRBV7-9 and J usage is TRBJ1-2; D not certain. The sequencing used peripheral blood, collected after recovery from COVID-19. The receptor's source is a human donor who had recovered from COVID-19. CDR3 loop: CASSLEGSGVGYTF. The CDR3 coding sequence is TGTGCCAGCAGCCTAGAGGGTTCTGGGGTCGGCTACACCTTC.